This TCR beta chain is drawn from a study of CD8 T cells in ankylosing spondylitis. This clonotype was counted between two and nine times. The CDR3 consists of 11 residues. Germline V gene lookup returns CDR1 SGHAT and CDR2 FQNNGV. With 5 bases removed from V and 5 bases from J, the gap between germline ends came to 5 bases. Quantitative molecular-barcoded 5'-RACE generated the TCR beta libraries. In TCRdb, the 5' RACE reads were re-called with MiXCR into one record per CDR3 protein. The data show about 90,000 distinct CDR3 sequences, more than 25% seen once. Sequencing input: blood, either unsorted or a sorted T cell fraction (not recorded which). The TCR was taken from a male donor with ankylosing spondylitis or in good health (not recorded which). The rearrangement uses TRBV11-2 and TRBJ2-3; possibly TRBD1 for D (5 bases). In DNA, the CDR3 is TGTGCCAGCAGCAGGGGAGATACGCAGTATTTT. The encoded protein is CASSRGDTQYF.